This TCR beta chain emerged from a study of T cell responses to AZD1222 COVID-19 vaccine. Repertoires were generated with immunoSEQ multiplex PCR, while TCRdb's copy carries only in-frame clones and drops some. The sample yields fewer than 200,000 clones, about 91% seen once. CDR1 is MNHEY, CDR2 SMNVEV, per germline (reference sequence). The V and J ends lost 2 bases and 9 bases, in that order; junction bases with no gene match: 4. The CDR3 runs to 13 residues. Sequences were derived from peripheral blood, sampled on day 0 of MenACWY control vaccination. This clonotype was sampled from an adult in good health. The rearrangement links TRBV27 to TRBJ2-1; 7 bases line up with TRBD1. The CDR3 loop reads CASSLPHRGEQFF. CDR3 nucleotide sequence: TGTGCCAGCAGTTTACCCCACAGGGGTGAGCAGTTCTTC.